This paragraph covers one T cell receptor (beta chain) sequence. This clone was observed a single time. Its antigen specificity is not known. No much larger clone exists at a distance of one base, and base qualities are not known. Different DNA sequences within this sample yield the same CDR3. This specimen comes from a study of blood T cell repertoires in COVID-19 (dated by TCRdb to the early 2020s). Study-wide context: Collaborator samples came from the United States, Italy and Spain and covered acute and convalescent phases of COVID-19. The prospective study material was composed of cDNA or gDNA derived from T cells, B-cell-depleted T cells, or PBMCs. Subjects who had been exposed to COVID-19, were actively infected with it, or had recovered from it provided the deeply sampled blood TCRbeta repertoires that made up the dataset. The repertoires were released in a freely available public database intended as a resource for research on the immune response to SARS-CoV-2. Samples came from the ongoing ImmuneRACE study (first 160 participants) plus 1,254 subjects from 6 global collaborators. A de-identified subject ID, COVID-19 status, age in years and sex were almost always included in the sample metadata. Where HLA class I and class II types were available, the types were taken from metadata supplied by the sample provider, not from assay-based typing.

Results the study describes overall, beyond this receptor: The amount of clinical and demographic metadata varied by source and participant and was provided uncurated.

Each collaborating institution followed its own protocols to collect whole blood in K2EDTA tubes. For TCRbeta analysis, collaborators shipped samples in one of three forms: frozen whole blood, isolated PBMCs, or DNA extracted from either of those sample types. TCRbeta CDR3 regions were amplified from genomic DNA using the immunoSEQ Assay, a bias-controlled multiplex PCR. In the authors' own workflow: Nucleated cell counts per sample were estimated from amplification of reference gene primers within the assay. Sequence reads were collapsed and filtered to measure the absolute abundance of every unique TCRbeta CDR3 rearrangement. Productive Simpson clonality was computed per sample as the square root of Simpson's diversity index over productive rearrangements. Sourced from immuneACCESS, this table was stored by TCRdb with only in-frame sequences that have V and J called. A share of the clones is absent; for the studies checked, an unresolved V gene accounts for under half, and the remainder has no known explanation. Clone size and the V and J calls come from that table; the DNA yielded D and trimming. The sample table lists 470,000 or so clones, roughly 89% of them with a count of one. The top ten clones comprise 4% to 4.5% of the sample.

The specimen was peripheral blood. The sequence derives from a woman aged 25 to 39 with acute or convalescent COVID-19.

The DNA is TGTGCCAGCAGCGTAGTAGGGGGTTCGGCTGATACGCAGTATTTT. It encodes CASSVVGGSADTQYF. The chain uses TRBV9 and TRBJ2-3; TRBD1 might be the D gene, on 6 matching bases. V and J lose 0 bases and 6 bases, and a span of 14 bases separates them. The CDR3 goes from the cysteine to the phenylalanine over 15 residues. Only the CDR3 DNA stays, 45 bases, in frame from base 1. Reading the germline V gene gives CDR1 SGDLS and CDR2 YYNGEE. Here the CDR3 is joined to the reference TRBV9 and TRBJ2-3 genes, and the full variable domain is: DSGVTQTPKHLITATGQRVTLRCSPRSGDLSVYWYQQSLDQGLQFLIQYYNGEERAKGNILERFSAQQFPDLHSELNLSSLELGDSALYFCASSVVGGSADTQYFGPGTRLTVL.